The sequence of this T cell receptor beta chain was determined in a study of type 1 regulatory T cells. This clonotype was counted only a few times. Its antigen is undetermined. Germline V gives CDR1 SGDLS, CDR2 YYNGEE. The CDR3 covers 15 residues. Losses at the gene ends were 0 bases for V and 3 bases for J; bases not matched to a gene: 4. In TCRdb, the reads were re-called with MiXCR into one record per CDR3 protein. Of 60,000 to 70,000 distinct CDR3 sequences listed, about 48% were seen once; the top ten hold more than 2%. The clonotype originates from a human donor in good health. The chain has TRBV9 and TRBJ2-3; 7 bases match TRBD2. Sequenced input: cultured non-Tr1 T cells, either the whole culture or a sorted T cell fraction (not recorded which). CDR3 DNA: TGTGCCAGCAGCGTAGGAGCGGGGAAGACAGATACGCAGTATTTT. Its translation: CASSVGAGKTDTQYF.